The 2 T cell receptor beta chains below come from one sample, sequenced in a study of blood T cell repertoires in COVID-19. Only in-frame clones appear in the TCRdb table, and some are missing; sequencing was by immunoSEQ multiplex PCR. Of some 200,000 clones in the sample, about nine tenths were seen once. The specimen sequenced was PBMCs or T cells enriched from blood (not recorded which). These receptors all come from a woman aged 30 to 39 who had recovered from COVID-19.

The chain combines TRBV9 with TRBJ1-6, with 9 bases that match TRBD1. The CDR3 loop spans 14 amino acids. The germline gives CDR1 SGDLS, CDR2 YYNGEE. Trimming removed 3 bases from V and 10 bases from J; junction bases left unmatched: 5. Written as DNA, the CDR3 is TGTGCCAGCAGCGCCACAGGGGGCGGGTCACCCCTCCACTTT. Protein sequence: CASSATGGGSPLHF.

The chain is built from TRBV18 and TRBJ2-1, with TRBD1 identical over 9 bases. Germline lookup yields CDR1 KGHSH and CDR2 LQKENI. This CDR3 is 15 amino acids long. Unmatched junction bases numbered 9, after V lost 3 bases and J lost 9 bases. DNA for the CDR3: TGTGCCAGCTCACCTGTACAGGGGGCGCAACTTGAGCAGTTCTTC. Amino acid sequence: CASSPVQGAQLEQFF.